The 15 T cell receptor beta chains in this list originate from one sample, sequenced in a study of T cell repertoires in cytomegalovirus infection. TCRdb re-derived calls from the reads in MiXCR, one entry per CDR3 protein. This table has about 300,000 distinct CDR3 sequences, approximately 8.9% appearing once. Sample: PBMCs. The origin of the receptors is a human donor in good health (CMV status not recorded). Some clones in this sample may be carry-over from other donors' samples.

This clonotype turned up a few times. V gene TRBV20-1 combines with J gene TRBJ2-7; 10 bases line up with TRBD1. With V trimmed by 0 bases and J by 2 bases, 4 bases remained unmatched. The CDR3 has 15 amino acids. Germline CDR1 reads DFQATT; CDR2 reads SNEGSKA (reference sequence). Written as DNA, the CDR3 is TGCAGTGCTAGAGATATGGGACAGGGGACCTACGAGCAGTACTTC. Protein product: CSARDMGQGTYEQYF.

This clonotype was recorded many times. The rearrangement links TRBV28 to TRBJ2-7; TRBD1 agrees at 7 bases. CDR1 and CDR2 from the germline V gene are MDHEN and SYDVKM. The CDR3 has 13 residues. Unmatched junction bases numbered 6, after V lost 3 bases and J lost 7 bases. CDR3 in amino acids: CASSFTTGKEQYV. CDR3 nucleotide sequence: TGTGCCAGCAGTTTCACGACAGGGAAGGAGCAGTACGTC.

This clonotype was observed a few times. This chain links TRBV9 with TRBJ1-3; D unclear. This CDR3 has 11 amino acids. From germline, CDR1 is SGDLS and CDR2 YYNGEE. V gave up 2 bases and J gave up 6 bases, with 3 bases separating them. CDR3 sequence (DNA): TGTGCCAGCAGCGTGTCAAACACCATATATTTT. This encodes CASSVSNTIYF. The variable domain in full, completed from reference TRBV9 and TRBJ1-3, reads DSGVTQTPKHLITATGQRVTLRCSPRSGDLSVYWYQQSLDQGLQFLIQYYNGEERAKGNILERFSAQQFPDLHSELNLSSLELGDSALYFCASSVSNTIYFGEGSWLTVV.

This clonotype has a count of ten or more. The CDR3 DNA sequence: TGCAGTGCCGACTCTGTACTAGCGGGGGGGAATTGGAATGAGCAGTTCTTC. Translation: CSADSVLAGGNWNEQFF. V usage is TRBV20-1 and J usage is TRBJ2-1, with TRBD2 matching 13 bases. Germline lookup yields CDR1 DFQATT and CDR2 SNEGSKA (reference sequence). The CDR3 contains 17 residues. The V segment lost 6 bases and the J segment 7 bases; nucleotides outside the gene matches: 15.

This clonotype was observed many times. The chain has TRBV19 and TRBJ1-1, with 11 bases lining up with TRBD1. V lost 5 bases to trimming and J lost 0 bases; unmatched junction nucleotides: 5. The germline gives CDR1 LNHDA, CDR2 SQIVND (reference sequence). The CDR3 runs to 16 residues. CDR3 in amino acids: CASSVGQGGVNTEAFF. CDR3 nucleotides: TGTGCCAGTAGTGTGGGACAGGGGGGAGTGAACACTGAAGCTTTCTTT.

This clonotype was recorded at least ten times. The chain has TRBV6-2 or TRBV6-3 and TRBJ1-1, with D maybe TRBD1 (6 bases). The V end lost 6 bases, the J end lost 5 bases, and 22 bases lay between the germline ends. This CDR3 is 16 amino acids long. The germline gives CDR1 MNHEY, CDR2 SVGEGT. The CDR3, as DNA: TGTGCCAGCAGAGCCAATACAGGGTTTAGAGTGACTGAAGCTTTCTTT. The encoded protein is CASRANTGFRVTEAFF.

This clonotype was seen ten or more times. The chain employs TRBV28 and TRBJ2-2; 8 bases line up with TRBD2. The V gene end was trimmed by 1 base and the J gene end by 4 bases; junction bases not matched to a gene: 2. Germline V gene lookup returns CDR1 MDHEN and CDR2 SYDVKM. The CDR3 covers 15 residues. The CDR3 sequence is CASSLSLAGTGELFF. CDR3 DNA: TGTGCCAGCAGTTTATCTCTAGCGGGCACCGGGGAGCTGTTTTTT.

This clonotype was seen many times. CDR3 in DNA: TGTGCCAGCAGTCGCCCAGGGGGTCTACCCTCTAACTATGGCTACACCTTC. It specifies CASSRPGGLPSNYGYTF. This chain connects TRBV28 to TRBJ1-2, with 7 bases lining up with TRBD1. The CDR3 runs to 17 residues. Unmatched junction bases numbered 12, after V lost 5 bases and J lost 0 bases. The germline V gene encodes CDR1 MDHEN and CDR2 SYDVKM.

This clonotype was observed at least ten times. The chain links TRBV7-2 to TRBJ2-3, with D possibly being TRBD2 (6 bases). Per the germline V gene, CDR1 is SGHTA and CDR2 is FQGNSA. Trimming pared 2 bases from V and 1 base from J, leaving 10 bases between. This CDR3 has 15 amino acids. The CDR3 DNA reads as TGTGCCAGCAGCTTAATGCGGGGAGGCACAGATACGCAGTATTTT. It is translated as CASSLMRGGTDTQYF.

This clonotype was observed many times. The J gene is TRBJ1-5, the V gene TRBV7-2; 7 bases line up with TRBD1. Trimming cost V 6 bases and J 4 bases; bases outside gene matches: 6. The CDR3 runs 14 residues. Germline loops: CDR1 SGHTA, CDR2 FQGNSA. CDR3 nucleotide sequence: TGTGCCAGCAGATTCACAGGGGATAATCAGCCCCAGCATTTT. This sequence encodes CASRFTGDNQPQHF.

The V and J genes are TRBV6-1 and TRBJ2-3; TRBD2 aligns across 8 bases. CDR3 length equals 15 residues. Germline CDR1 reads MNHNS; CDR2 reads SASEGT. Trimming cost V 2 bases and J 1 base; bases outside gene matches: 2. CDR3: CASSERRGGTDTQYF. CDR3 sequence (DNA): TGTGCCAGCAGTGAAAGGCGGGGGGGCACAGATACGCAGTATTTT.

Many counts were recorded for this clonotype. The chain is built from TRBV12-3 or TRBV12-4 and TRBJ1-6; 8 bases fit TRBD1. The CDR3 sequence is 15 residues long. Trimming took 6 bases from V and 3 from J; bases not matched to a gene: 4. CDR3 bases: TGTGCCAGCAGGGAGGACAGGGACTATAATTCACCCCTCCACTTT. Its protein is CASREDRDYNSPLHF.

This clonotype was seen repeatedly, ten times or more. The chain combines TRBV28 with TRBJ2-1; D is undetermined. Germline V gene data show CDR1 as MDHEN and CDR2 as SYDVKM. The CDR3 has 10 residues. V was clipped by 5 bases and J by 10 bases, with 6 bases between them. CDR3 DNA: TGTGCCAGCAGTGGGTACGAGCAGTTCTTC. Protein: CASSGYEQFF.

This clonotype was recorded a few times. The chain couples TRBV2 to TRBJ1-1; perhaps TRBD1 as D (6 bases). CDR3 length: 15 amino acids. Per the germline V gene, CDR1 is SNHLY and CDR2 is FYNNEI. The V gene lost 1 base and the J gene lost 2 bases, with 11 bases spanning the gap. The CDR3 protein is CASSEVTGHNTEAFF. The CDR3 nucleotides read TGTGCCAGCAGTGAAGTAACGGGACACAACACTGAAGCTTTCTTT.

This clonotype was observed a handful of times. The chain has TRBV14 and TRBJ2-2; the D is unclear. The germline V and J ends were trimmed by 4 bases and 2 bases, with 8 bases remaining between them. Germline-derived CDR1 and CDR2 are SGHDN and FVKESK. This CDR3 is built from 14 residues. CDR3 loop: CASSPISNTGELFF. CDR3 nucleotide sequence: TGTGCCAGCAGCCCTATATCCAACACCGGGGAGCTGTTTTTT.